Listed here are 22 T cell receptor beta chains from one sample, sequenced in a study of cytomegalovirus exposure and HLA in healthy donors. Vbeta (60) and Jbeta (13) primers were used in the PCR. Sequenced by immunoSEQ multiplex PCR; TCRdb stores in-frame clones only, minus some. This table holds about 150,000 clones, around 9.7% found once. Sequenced sample: PBMCs. The receptors derive from a man aged 45-65 years in good health and CMV-seronegative.

This clone was seen only a few times. The chain joins TRBV5-4 to TRBJ1-1; D unresolved. Germline loops: CDR1 SGHNT, CDR2 YYREEE (reference sequence). With 1 base removed from V and 1 base from J, the gap between germline ends came to 8 bases. CDR3 length: 14 amino acids. The CDR3 bases are TGTGCCAGCAGCTTGCCCCCAAAGAACACTGAAGCTTTCTTT. Amino acid sequence: CASSLPPKNTEAFF.

This sequence joins TRBV19 and TRBJ2-4; D uncertain. CDR1 and CDR2 from the germline V gene are LNHDA and SQIVND (reference sequence). The CDR3 is made up of 15 amino acids. The germline V and J ends were trimmed by 3 bases and 2 bases, with 11 bases remaining between them. In nucleotides, the CDR3 is TGTGCCAGTAGTATTGGATCAGGAACCAAAAACATTCAGTACTTC. Translation: CASSIGSGTKNIQYF.

V gene TRBV5-6 combines with J gene TRBJ2-1; D possibly corresponds to TRBD1 (6 bases). V lost 4 bases and J lost 9, with 14 bases in between. The V gene's germline CDR1 is SGHDT and CDR2 YYEEEE. The CDR3 is made up of 13 amino acids. In DNA form, the CDR3 reads TGTGCCAGCAGCCGAGGGGGTTACGGTGAGCAGTTCTTC. This gives the protein CASSRGGYGEQFF.

The chain has TRBV28 and TRBJ2-7, with 10 positions matching TRBD1. The J segment lost 4 bases and the V segment lost 5 bases, leaving 8 bases of the junction unmatched. Germline V lookup: CDR1 MDHEN, CDR2 SYDVKM. CDR3 size: 15 residues. CDR3 in amino acids: CASSPGGQGQYEQYF. CDR3 coding DNA: TGTGCCAGCAGTCCAGGGGGACAGGGGCAGTACGAGCAGTACTTC. The full variable domain, completed using reference TRBV28 and TRBJ2-7, is DVKVTQSSRYLVKRTGEKVFLECVQDMDHENMFWYRQDPGLGLRLIYFSYDVKMKEKGDIPEGYSVSREKKERFSLILESASTNQTSMYLCASSPGGQGQYEQYFGPGTRLTVT.

The V gene is TRBV4-1, the J gene TRBJ1-2; 10 bases agree with TRBD1. The germline V gene has CDR1 MGHRA and CDR2 YSYEKL. Germline trimming cut 0 bases from V and 7 bases from J; bases unmatched to any gene: 14. The CDR3 loop spans 18 amino acids. The DNA of the CDR3 is TGCGCCAGCAGCCAAGAAGGGACAGGGGTAAACCGCGGGAGTGGCTACACCTTC. This codes for CASSQEGTGVNRGSGYTF.

The gene calls are TRBV18 and TRBJ1-4; D possibly corresponds to TRBD1 (5 bases). This CDR3 has 14 residues. V gave up 4 bases and J gave up 4 bases, with 10 bases separating them. Germline CDR1 is KGHSH and CDR2 is LQKENI. The CDR3 DNA reads TGTGCCAGCTCACGTACAGGTGGTAATGAAAAACTGTTTTTT. Translating gives CASSRTGGNEKLFF.

This clone was detected only a few times. The gene calls are TRBV6-1 and TRBJ2-1; 7 bases line up with TRBD2. After removal of 6 bases from V and 5 bases from J, the junction contained 7 bases not matched to a gene. CDR1 MNHNS and CDR2 SASEGT come from the germline V gene. The CDR3 is 14 amino acids. The CDR3 DNA is TGTGCCAGCAGACGGCGGGGAGGGAACAATGAGCAGTTCTTC. Translated, it gives CASRRRGGNNEQFF.

The gene calls are TRBV7-8 and TRBJ1-1; TRBD1 is a possible D gene (5 bases). CDR1 and CDR2 (germline): SGHVS, FQNEAQ. V lost 2 bases and J 4 bases, leaving 20 bases between the germline ends. There are 17 residues in the CDR3. CDR3 sequence: CASSLLGPGLRGTEAFF. CDR3 DNA sequence: TGTGCCAGCAGCTTACTTGGACCGGGACTTAGAGGCACTGAAGCTTTCTTT.

This clone was seen a few times. The chain is built from TRBV7-2 and TRBJ2-7; D perhaps matches TRBD2 (6 bases). In germline, CDR1 is SGHTA, CDR2 FQGNSA. The CDR3 is 16 amino acids. The V end was cut by 5 bases, the J end by 0 bases, with 17 bases between. CDR3 region: CASSEPGASRSYEQYF. The CDR3 region has the DNA TGTGCCAGCAGCGAACCGGGAGCAAGCCGCTCCTACGAGCAGTACTTC.

Remarks on this clone: An end of the junction differs from the germline gene, which may be a read error. The V call is TRBV7-7, the J call TRBJ2-1, with 9 bases aligning to TRBD2. In germline, CDR1 is SSHAT, CDR2 FNYEAQ (reference sequence). The CDR3 spans 14 residues. CDR3 nucleotide sequence: TGTGCTAGCAGCTTAGCGAGGACTAGCGATGAGCAGTTCTTC. It encodes CASSLARTSDEQFF.

In its sample, this clone was seen a few times. The chain is built from TRBV6-5 and TRBJ2-5; 7 nucleotides align to TRBD1. The CDR3 is made up of 14 amino acids. Losses at the gene ends were 2 bases for V and 5 bases for J; bases not matched to a gene: 5. Germline V gene data show CDR1 as MNHEY and CDR2 as SVGAGI. CDR3 nucleotides: TGTGCCAGCAGTTACAGGGGGCGTACGGAGACCCAGTACTTC. It codes for CASSYRGRTETQYF.

The V gene is TRBV9, the J gene TRBJ2-3; tentatively, D is TRBD2 (5 bases). The CDR3 spans 14 residues. Between the trimmed V and J ends, which lost 3 bases and 2 bases, there was a span of 10 bases. Germline V gene lookup returns CDR1 SGDLS and CDR2 YYNGEE. CDR3 region: CASSDGLNTDTQYF. The CDR3 DNA reads as TGTGCCAGCAGCGACGGACTTAACACAGATACGCAGTATTTT.

This clone counts as medium-sized. The sample contains more than one DNA sequence encoding this CDR3. This sequence joins TRBV30 and TRBJ1-1, with D perhaps TRBD1 (5 bases). Germline lookup yields CDR1 GTSNPN and CDR2 SVGIG (reference sequence). V was cut by 4 bases and J by 5 bases, with 14 bases left in between. CDR3 length: 13 residues. The CDR3 sequence is CAWIRVGGTEAFF. The DNA of the CDR3 is TGTGCCTGGATACGGGTCGGGGGGACTGAAGCTTTCTTT.

This clone showed up just a few times. The chain uses TRBV6-5 and TRBJ1-5, with D hard to call. The CDR3 consists of 11 residues. The germline CDR1 and CDR2 sequences are MNHEY and SVGAGI. Trimming took 7 bases from V and 7 from J, leaving 8 bases between them. The DNA for the CDR3 is TGTGCCAGCACCTTAAAACAGCCCCAGCATTTT. Protein: CASTLKQPQHF.

The chain carries TRBV10-2 and TRBJ2-7, with a possible D match to TRBD1 (6 bases). V lost 3 bases, J lost 4 bases, and 19 bases lay in between. Germline values: CDR1 WSHSY, CDR2 SAAADI. CDR3 length: 16 amino acids. The CDR3 region is CASSDPFGQGLYEQYF. In DNA form, the CDR3 reads TGCGCCAGCAGTGACCCTTTCGGGCAGGGGTTGTACGAGCAGTACTTC.

This clone occurred once. This rearrangement joins TRBV27 to TRBJ2-7; 7 nucleotides align to TRBD2. The CDR3 sequence is 16 residues long. V dropped 2 bases and J dropped 3; count of bases not matched to a gene: 10. From germline, CDR1 is MNHEY and CDR2 SMNVEV (reference sequence). The CDR3 sequence is CASSLGWGGGNYEQYF. DNA for the CDR3: TGTGCCAGCAGTTTAGGATGGGGCGGGGGTAACTACGAGCAGTACTTC.

The chain joins TRBV4-1 to TRBJ2-1; 8 positions agree with TRBD1. Germline V gene data show CDR1 as MGHRA and CDR2 as YSYEKL. This CDR3 comprises 14 residues. V shed 8 bases and J 5 bases; nucleotides not matched to a gene: 8. CDR3 sequence (DNA): TGCGCCAGCGCCATCCGGGACAGGCACAATGAGCAGTTCTTC. Encoded protein: CASAIRDRHNEQFF.

The chain combines TRBV6-1 with TRBJ2-7, with 12 bases matching TRBD1. J gave up 3 bases and V 4 bases, and 10 bases lay outside the gene matches. Germline assignment: CDR1 MNHNS and CDR2 SASEGT. The CDR3 loop spans 17 amino acids. CDR3 protein: CASSAKGRDRGLYEQYF. CDR3 nucleotide sequence: TGTGCCAGCAGTGCGAAGGGGAGGGACAGGGGGCTCTACGAGCAGTACTTC.

The chain is built from TRBV2 and TRBJ2-3, with 11 positions matching TRBD2. This CDR3 has 18 residues. With 3 bases clipped from V and 0 bases from J, the junction kept 8 bases outside the gene matches. Germline CDR1 and CDR2: SNHLY and FYNNEI. Here the CDR3 reads CASSDSLAGGPSTDTQYF. The CDR3 DNA follows: TGTGCCAGCAGTGACTCTCTAGCGGGGGGACCTAGCACAGATACGCAGTATTTT.

This chain uses TRBV7-9 with TRBJ1-5; TRBD1 aligns across 12 bases. This CDR3 has 17 amino acids. J gave up 2 bases and V 6 bases, and 8 bases lay outside the gene matches. CDR1 is SEHNR and CDR2 is FQNEAQ in the germline V gene (reference sequence). The CDR3 loop is CASRRGTGGSGNQPQHF. The CDR3 DNA follows: TGTGCCAGCAGACGCGGGACAGGGGGCAGCGGCAATCAGCCCCAGCATTTT.

This clone was seen a handful of times. The rearrangement links TRBV6-5 to TRBJ1-6; TRBD1 might be the D (5 bases). The germline V gene encodes CDR1 MNHEY and CDR2 SVGAGI. V shed 7 bases and J shed 9 bases, with 19 bases lying between them. The CDR3 has 15 amino acids. The CDR3 bases are TGTGCCAGCACGCGGGACGGATACCAGGGTTCACCCCTCCACTTT. Translated, it gives CASTRDGYQGSPLHF.

This clone came up a few times. The chain couples TRBV18 to TRBJ2-2, with 7 positions matching TRBD1. In germline, CDR1 is KGHSH, CDR2 LQKENI. Unmatched junction bases numbered 3, after V lost 3 bases and J lost 5 bases. CDR3 length: 14 residues. The CDR3 loop reads CASSPGQRTGELFF. The CDR3, as DNA: TGTGCCAGCTCACCGGGACAGCGGACCGGGGAGCTGTTTTTT.